These 11 T cell receptor beta chains were all obtained from the same sample, sequenced in a study of T cells in Graves' hyperthyroidism and ophthalmopathy. Amplified TCR beta CDR3 regions derived from RNA transcripts. First-round RT-PCR targeting the TCR CDR3 was performed with the HTBI primer set. TCRdb reanalysed the multiplex PCR reads using MiXCR and keeps one entry per CDR3 protein. The sample consists of roughly 600,000 distinct CDR3 sequences, 14% of them appearing once. Sequencing was done on a sample of blood. The receptors derive from a woman aged 45-65 years with Graves' ophthalmopathy.

This clonotype was seen at least ten times. The rearrangement links TRBV6-1 to TRBJ2-7, with TRBD2 matching 11 bases. The CDR3 spans 15 residues. With V trimmed by 6 bases and J by 8 bases, 12 bases remained unmatched. Germline values: CDR1 MNHNS, CDR2 SASEGT. CDR3 amino acids: CASSRGTSGRTKQYF. The CDR3 DNA reads as TGTGCCAGCAGCCGCGGGACTAGCGGACGTACGAAGCAGTACTTC.

In its sample, this clonotype was seen many times. The CDR3 protein is CASSFGYGAASPSEAFF. The CDR3 DNA sequence: TGTGCCAGCAGTTTCGGCTACGGGGCAGCCTCCCCGTCCGAAGCTTTCTTT. The chain employs TRBV28 and TRBJ1-1, with a possible D match to TRBD1 (5 bases). CDR3 length equals 17 residues. Germline lookup yields CDR1 MDHEN and CDR2 SYDVKM. Trimming cost V 3 bases and J 8 bases, with 25 bases left between them.

V usage is TRBV6-1 and J usage is TRBJ1-3; D ambiguous. Germline CDR1 and CDR2: MNHNS and SASEGT. V was pared by 7 bases and J by 2 bases, with 12 bases between. CDR3 length equals 14 residues. The CDR3 loop reads CASTSASPGNTIYF. In nucleotides, the CDR3 is TGTGCCAGCACCAGCGCGAGTCCTGGAAACACCATATATTTT.

Only a few counts were recorded for this clonotype. V is TRBV4-3 and J is TRBJ1-4, with D possibly being TRBD1 (6 bases). The CDR3 sequence is 16 residues long. The V and J ends lost 4 bases and 4 bases respectively, with 16 bases between them. Per the germline V gene, CDR1 is LGHNA and CDR2 is YSLEER. Written as DNA, the CDR3 is TGCGCCAGCAGCCCTGGGGGGGGGCGCGGTAATGAAAAACTGTTTTTT. Its translation is CASSPGGGRGNEKLFF.

This sequence joins TRBV20-1 and TRBJ1-5; D unclear. V was clipped by 2 bases and J by 1 base, with 15 bases between them. CDR1 is DFQATT and CDR2 is SNEGSKA in the germline V gene (reference sequence). The CDR3 is 16 amino acids. For the CDR3, the DNA is TGCAGTGCTAGAAGCCCTCCCGCGGGGAGCAATCAGCCCCAGCATTTT. Residues: CSARSPPAGSNQPQHF.

The rearrangement links TRBV5-6 to TRBJ1-5, with TRBD1 identical over 7 bases. This CDR3 spans 15 amino acids. Germline V gene sequence: CDR1 SGHDT, CDR2 YYEEEE. The ends lost 0 bases at V and 6 bases at J; junction bases unmatched: 6. Here the CDR3 reads CASSLAAGGSQPQHF. The CDR3 DNA reads TGTGCCAGCAGCTTGGCGGCAGGGGGTAGTCAGCCCCAGCATTTT.

Ten or more counts support this clonotype. The chain carries TRBV20-1 and TRBJ2-6, with D perhaps assigned TRBD1 or TRBD2 (5 bases each). Germline CDR1 and CDR2: DFQATT and SNEGSKA (reference sequence). The V and J ends lost 3 bases and 0 bases respectively, with 12 bases between them. CDR3 length equals 16 residues. The CDR3 DNA reads TGCAGTGCTAGGTCCAGGGAGAGCTCTGGGGCCAACGTCCTGACTTTC. Protein: CSARSRESSGANVLTF.

The chain employs TRBV6-1 and TRBJ2-5; D is unclear. Germline CDR1 reads MNHNS; CDR2 reads SASEGT. This CDR3 has 13 residues. V shed 5 bases and J shed 2 bases, with 9 bases lying between them. In DNA, the CDR3 is TGTGCCAGCAGTCTGGAACTGCAAGAGACCCAGTACTTC. Its translation: CASSLELQETQYF.

This clonotype was observed a handful of times. V and J are TRBV25-1 and TRBJ2-3; no clear D. This CDR3 spans 13 amino acids. The ends were cut back, 7 bases at V and 5 bases at J, with 13 bases in the middle. Germline lookup yields CDR1 MGHDK and CDR2 SYGVNS. CDR3 bases: TGTGCCAGCACCGACGGAGCAGGAGATACGCAGTATTTT. It yields the protein CASTDGAGDTQYF.

The chain has TRBV28 and TRBJ2-5; D is perhaps TRBD1 (5 bases). V was pared by 10 bases and J by 7 bases, with 19 bases between. The CDR3 has 13 amino acids. Germline values: CDR1 MDHEN, CDR2 SYDVKM. The CDR3 DNA follows: TGTGCCACAGGGATTGGATCCTGGGGGACCCAGTACTTC. This sequence encodes CATGIGSWGTQYF.

Turning to this clonotype: Its ends do not fully match the called genes, so a read error is possible. The chain is built from TRBV28 and TRBJ2-7, with TRBD1 matching over 10 bases. The length of the CDR3 is 14 residues. Germline V gives CDR1 MDHEN, CDR2 SYDVKM. Written as DNA, the CDR3 is TGTGCCAGCAGCCGGGACAGGGGCCGCTACGAGCAGTGCTTC. This gives the protein CASSRDRGRYEQCF.